This T cell receptor beta chain was retrieved from a study of CXCR3-negative and CXCR3-positive naive CD8 T cells. Study-wide points: More hydrophobic TRB CDR3s occurred in CXCR3-positive than in CXCR3-negative naive cells.

About this clonotype: No antigen is known for it.

The CDR3 has 14 amino acids. Germline values: CDR1 LGHNT, CDR2 FRNRAP. Naive CD8+ T lymphocytes were specified as CD45RO-CCR7+CD27+CD95-. With UMI labels, 5' RACE was used to prepare the TRB cDNA libraries. TCRdb re-called the 5' RACE reads; one entry per CDR3 protein, DNA not given. The sample has more than 5,000 distinct CDR3 sequences. The TCR comes from a human donor in good health. Some clones in this sample may be carry-over from other donors' samples. Specimen: naive CXCR3+ CD8+ T cells from blood. Subset in this sample: CD45RO-CCR7+CD27+CD95- naive CD8+ T cells expressing CXCR3 (TNR3+). The genes are TRBV12-5 and TRBJ2-6; TCRdb outputs TRBD1, but without DNA this stays unchecked. CDR3 sequence: CASADRAGANVLTF.